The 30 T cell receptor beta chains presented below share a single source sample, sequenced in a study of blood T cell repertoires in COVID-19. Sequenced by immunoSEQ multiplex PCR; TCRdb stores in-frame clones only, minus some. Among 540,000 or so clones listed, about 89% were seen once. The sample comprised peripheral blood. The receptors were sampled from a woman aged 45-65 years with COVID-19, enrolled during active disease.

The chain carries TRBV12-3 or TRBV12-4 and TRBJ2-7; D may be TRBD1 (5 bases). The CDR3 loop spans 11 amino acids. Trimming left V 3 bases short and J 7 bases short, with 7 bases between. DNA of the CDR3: TGTGCCAGCAGTTTGAAGGGGGAGCAGTACTTC. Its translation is CASSLKGEQYF.

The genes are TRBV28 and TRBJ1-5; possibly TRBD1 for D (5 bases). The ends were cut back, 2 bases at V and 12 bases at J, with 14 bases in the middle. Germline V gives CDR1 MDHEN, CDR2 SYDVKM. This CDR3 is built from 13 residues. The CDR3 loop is CASSLRDWGDQHF. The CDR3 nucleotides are TGTGCCAGCAGTTTACGGGACTGGGGCGACCAGCATTTT.

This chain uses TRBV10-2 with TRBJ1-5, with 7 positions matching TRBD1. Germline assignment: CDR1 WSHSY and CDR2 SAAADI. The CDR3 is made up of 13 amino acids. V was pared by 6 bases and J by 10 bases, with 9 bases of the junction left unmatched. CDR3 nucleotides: TGCGCCAGCAGCATCGGGACAGTGAAACCCCAGCATTTT. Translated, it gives CASSIGTVKPQHF.

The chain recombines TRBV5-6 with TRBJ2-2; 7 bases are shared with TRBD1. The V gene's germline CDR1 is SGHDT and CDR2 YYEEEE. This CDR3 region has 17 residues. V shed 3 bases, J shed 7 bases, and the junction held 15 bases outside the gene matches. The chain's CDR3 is CASSSPGTEVISGELFF. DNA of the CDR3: TGTGCCAGCAGCTCGCCCGGGACAGAAGTTATCAGCGGGGAGCTGTTTTTT.

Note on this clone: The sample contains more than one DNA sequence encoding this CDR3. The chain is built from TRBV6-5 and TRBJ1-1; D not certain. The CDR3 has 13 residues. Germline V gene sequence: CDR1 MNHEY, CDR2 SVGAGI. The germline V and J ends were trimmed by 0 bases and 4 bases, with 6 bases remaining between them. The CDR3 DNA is TGTGCCAGCAGTTACTCAACAGCCACTGAAGCTTTCTTT. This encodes CASSYSTATEAFF.

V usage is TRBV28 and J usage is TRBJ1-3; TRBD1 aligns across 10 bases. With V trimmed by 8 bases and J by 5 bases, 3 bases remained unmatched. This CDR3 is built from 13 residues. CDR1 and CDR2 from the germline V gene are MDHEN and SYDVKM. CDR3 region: CASWDRGRNTIYF. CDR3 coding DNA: TGTGCCAGCTGGGACAGGGGACGAAACACCATATATTTT.

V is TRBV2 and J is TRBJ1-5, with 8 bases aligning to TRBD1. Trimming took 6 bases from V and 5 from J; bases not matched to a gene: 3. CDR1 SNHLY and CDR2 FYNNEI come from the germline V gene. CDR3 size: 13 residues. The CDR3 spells CASSLQGDQPQHF. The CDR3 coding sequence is TGTGCCAGCAGCCTACAGGGGGATCAGCCCCAGCATTTT.

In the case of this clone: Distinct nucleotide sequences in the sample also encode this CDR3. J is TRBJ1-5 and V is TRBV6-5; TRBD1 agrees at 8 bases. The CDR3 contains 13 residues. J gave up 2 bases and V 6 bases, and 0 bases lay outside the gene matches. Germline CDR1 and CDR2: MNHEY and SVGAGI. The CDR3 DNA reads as TGTGCCAGCAGGGGACAGGGCAATCAGCCCCAGCATTTT. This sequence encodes CASRGQGNQPQHF.

The CDR3 nucleotides read TGTGCCAGCAGCTTAATACTAGCGGGGGGCCAGGGGACCCAGTACTTC. It encodes CASSLILAGGQGTQYF. The rearrangement joins TRBV7-6 to TRBJ2-5, with TRBD2 identical over 12 bases. After removal of 2 bases from V and 7 bases from J, the junction contained 8 bases not matched to a gene. This CDR3 has 16 residues. Germline V CDR1 and CDR2: SGHVS, FNYEAQ.

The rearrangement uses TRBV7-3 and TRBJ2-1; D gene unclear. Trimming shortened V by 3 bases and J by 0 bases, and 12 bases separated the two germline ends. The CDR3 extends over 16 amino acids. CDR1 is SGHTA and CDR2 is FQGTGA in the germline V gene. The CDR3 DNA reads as TGTGCCAGCAGCTTTAATGACACGAGCTCCTACAATGAGCAGTTCTTC. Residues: CASSFNDTSSYNEQFF.

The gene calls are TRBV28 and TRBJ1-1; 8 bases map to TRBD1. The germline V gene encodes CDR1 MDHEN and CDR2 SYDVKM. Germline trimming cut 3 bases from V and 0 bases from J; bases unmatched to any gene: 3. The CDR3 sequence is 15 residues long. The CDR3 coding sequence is TGTGCCAGCAGTTTTACAGGGGGGATGAACACTGAAGCTTTCTTT. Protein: CASSFTGGMNTEAFF.

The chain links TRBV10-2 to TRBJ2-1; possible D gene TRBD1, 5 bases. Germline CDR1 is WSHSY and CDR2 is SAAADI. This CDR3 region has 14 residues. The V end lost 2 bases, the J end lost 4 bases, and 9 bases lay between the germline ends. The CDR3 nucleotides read TGCGCCAGCAGTGAGCACAGGTCATACAATGAGCAGTTCTTC. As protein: CASSEHRSYNEQFF.

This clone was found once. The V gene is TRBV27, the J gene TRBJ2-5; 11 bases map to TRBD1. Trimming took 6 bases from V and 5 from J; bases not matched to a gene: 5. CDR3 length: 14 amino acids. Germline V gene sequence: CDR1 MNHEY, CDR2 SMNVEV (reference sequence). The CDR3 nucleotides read TGTGCCAGCAGCGGACAGGGGGCGCGGGAGACCCAGTACTTC. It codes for CASSGQGARETQYF.

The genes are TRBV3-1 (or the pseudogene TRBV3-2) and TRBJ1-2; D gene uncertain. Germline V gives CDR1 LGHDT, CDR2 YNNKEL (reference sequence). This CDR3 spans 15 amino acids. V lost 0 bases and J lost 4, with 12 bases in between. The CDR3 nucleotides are TGTGCCAGCAGCCAAGACAGGTCCTACGCCTATGGCTACACCTTC. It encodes CASSQDRSYAYGYTF.

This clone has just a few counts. CDR3 protein: CASSARRGDNSPLHF. CDR3 DNA sequence: TGTGCCAGCAGCGCACGAAGGGGTGATAATTCACCCCTCCACTTT. The chain combines TRBV2 with TRBJ1-6; a weak D match, TRBD1 (5 bases). The germline CDR1 and CDR2 sequences are SNHLY and FYNNEI. The CDR3 sequence is 15 residues long. Trimming removed 6 bases at V and 5 bases at J, with 14 bases between.

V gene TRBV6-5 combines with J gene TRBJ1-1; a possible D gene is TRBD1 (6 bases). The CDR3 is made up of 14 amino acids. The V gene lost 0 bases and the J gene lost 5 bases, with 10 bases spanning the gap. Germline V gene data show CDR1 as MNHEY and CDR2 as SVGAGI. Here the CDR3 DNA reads TGTGCCAGCAGTTACTCGAACAGGGATACTGAAGCTTTCTTT. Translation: CASSYSNRDTEAFF.

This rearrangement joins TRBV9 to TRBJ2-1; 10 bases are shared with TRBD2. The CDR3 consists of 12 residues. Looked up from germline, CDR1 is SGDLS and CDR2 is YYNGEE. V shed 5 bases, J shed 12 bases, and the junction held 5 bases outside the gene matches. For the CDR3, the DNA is TGTGCCAGCAGTACTAGCGGGGACGCGCAGTTCTTC. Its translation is CASSTSGDAQFF.

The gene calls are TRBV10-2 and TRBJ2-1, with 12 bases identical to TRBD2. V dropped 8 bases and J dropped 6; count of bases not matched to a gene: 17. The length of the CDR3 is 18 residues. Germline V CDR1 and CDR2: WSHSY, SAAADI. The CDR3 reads CASARWRLAGADRNEQFF. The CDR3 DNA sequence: TGCGCCAGCGCAAGATGGAGACTAGCGGGGGCCGACCGCAATGAGCAGTTCTTC.

The CDR3 nucleotides read TGTGCCAGCAGTTCAGGGGAAGGAGAAAATTCACCCCTCCACTTT. It translates to CASSSGEGENSPLHF. This chain links TRBV28 with TRBJ1-6; a possible D gene is TRBD1 (6 bases). The CDR3 spans 15 residues. Trimming stripped 4 bases from V and 7 bases from J, with 14 bases between. Germline loops: CDR1 MDHEN, CDR2 SYDVKM.

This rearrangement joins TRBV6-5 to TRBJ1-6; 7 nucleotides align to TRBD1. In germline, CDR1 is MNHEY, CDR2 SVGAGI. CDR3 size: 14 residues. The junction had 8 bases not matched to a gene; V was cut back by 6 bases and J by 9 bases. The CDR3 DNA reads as TGTGCCAGCAGGACAGGGATCGAAGGTTCACCCCTCCACTTT. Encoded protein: CASRTGIEGSPLHF.

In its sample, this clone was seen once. CDR3 nucleotide sequence: TGTGCCAGCAGCCCTACTCTCCTCTCTGGAAACACCATATATTTT. This gives the protein CASSPTLLSGNTIYF. V and J are TRBV9 and TRBJ1-3; D unclear. Germline V gene data show CDR1 as SGDLS and CDR2 as YYNGEE. This CDR3 contains 15 residues. The ends were cut back, 4 bases at V and 0 bases at J, with 11 bases in the middle.

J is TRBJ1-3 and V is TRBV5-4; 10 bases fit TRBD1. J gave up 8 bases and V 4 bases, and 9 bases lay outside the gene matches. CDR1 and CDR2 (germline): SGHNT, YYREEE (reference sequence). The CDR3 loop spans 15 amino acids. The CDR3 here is CASSPGTGAKDTIYF. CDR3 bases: TGTGCCAGCAGCCCAGGGACAGGGGCCAAGGACACCATATATTTT. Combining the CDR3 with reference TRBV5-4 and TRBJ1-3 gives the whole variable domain ETGVTQSPTHLIKTRGQQVTLRCSSQSGHNTVSWYQQALGQGPQFIFQYYREEENGRGNFPPRFSGLQFPNYSSELNVNALELDDSALYLCASSPGTGAKDTIYFGEGSWLTVV.

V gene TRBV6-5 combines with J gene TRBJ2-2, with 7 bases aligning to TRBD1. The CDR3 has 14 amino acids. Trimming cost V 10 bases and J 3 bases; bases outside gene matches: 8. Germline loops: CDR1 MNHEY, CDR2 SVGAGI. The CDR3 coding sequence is TGTGCCACAAGGGGGCATAAGGACACCGGGGAGCTGTTTTTT. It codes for CATRGHKDTGELFF.

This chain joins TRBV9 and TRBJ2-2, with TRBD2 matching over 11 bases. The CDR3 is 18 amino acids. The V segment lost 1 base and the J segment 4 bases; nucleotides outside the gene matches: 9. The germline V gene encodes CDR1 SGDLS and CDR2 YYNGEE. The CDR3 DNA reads TGTGCCAGCAGCGTAACCGGGACTAGCGGTACGAGCACCGGGGAGCTGTTTTTT. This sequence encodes CASSVTGTSGTSTGELFF. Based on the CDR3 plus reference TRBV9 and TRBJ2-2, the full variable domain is DSGVTQTPKHLITATGQRVTLRCSPRSGDLSVYWYQQSLDQGLQFLIQYYNGEERAKGNILERFSAQQFPDLHSELNLSSLELGDSALYFCASSVTGTSGTSTGELFFGEGSRLTVL.

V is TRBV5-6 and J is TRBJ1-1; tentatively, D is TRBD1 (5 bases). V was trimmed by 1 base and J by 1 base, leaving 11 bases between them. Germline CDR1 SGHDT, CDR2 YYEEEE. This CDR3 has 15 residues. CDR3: CASSLLRGTNTEAFF. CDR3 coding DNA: TGTGCCAGCAGCTTGTTGCGCGGGACGAACACTGAAGCTTTCTTT.

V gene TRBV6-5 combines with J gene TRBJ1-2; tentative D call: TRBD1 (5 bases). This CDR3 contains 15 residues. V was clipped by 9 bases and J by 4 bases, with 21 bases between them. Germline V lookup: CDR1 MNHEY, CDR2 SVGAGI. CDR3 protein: CASGARASVVYGYTF. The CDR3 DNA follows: TGTGCCAGTGGGGCCCGGGCCTCGGTAGTCTATGGCTACACCTTC.

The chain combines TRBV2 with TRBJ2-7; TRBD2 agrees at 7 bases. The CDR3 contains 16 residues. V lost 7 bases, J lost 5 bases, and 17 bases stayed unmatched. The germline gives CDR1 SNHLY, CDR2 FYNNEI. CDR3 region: CASILPQGGGGNEQYF. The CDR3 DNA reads TGTGCCAGCATCTTGCCCCAGGGCGGGGGAGGCAACGAGCAGTACTTC. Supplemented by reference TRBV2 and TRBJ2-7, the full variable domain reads EPEVTQTPSHQVTQMGQEVILRCVPISNHLYFYWYRQILGQKVEFLVSFYNNEISEKSEIFDDQFSVERPDGSNFTLKIRSTKLEDSAMYFCASILPQGGGGNEQYFGPGTRLTVT.

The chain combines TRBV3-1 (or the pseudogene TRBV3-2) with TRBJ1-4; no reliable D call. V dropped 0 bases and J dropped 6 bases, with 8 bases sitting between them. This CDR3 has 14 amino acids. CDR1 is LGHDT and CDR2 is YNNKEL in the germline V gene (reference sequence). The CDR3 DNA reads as TGTGCCAGCAGCCAAGAAGGAGAGGATGAAAAACTGTTTTTT. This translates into CASSQEGEDEKLFF.

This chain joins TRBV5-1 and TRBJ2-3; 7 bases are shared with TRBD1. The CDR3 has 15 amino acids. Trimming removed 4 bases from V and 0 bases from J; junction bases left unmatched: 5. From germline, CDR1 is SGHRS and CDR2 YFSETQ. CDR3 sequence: CASSPGQTSTDTQYF. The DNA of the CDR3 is TGCGCCAGCAGCCCGGGACAGACTAGCACAGATACGCAGTATTTT.

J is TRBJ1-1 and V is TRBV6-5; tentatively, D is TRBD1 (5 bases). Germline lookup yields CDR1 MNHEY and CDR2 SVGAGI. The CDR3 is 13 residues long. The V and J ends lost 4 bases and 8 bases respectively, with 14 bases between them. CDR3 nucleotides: TGTGCCAGCAGTTCCTCAATGACAGACGAAGCTTTCTTT. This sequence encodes CASSSSMTDEAFF.